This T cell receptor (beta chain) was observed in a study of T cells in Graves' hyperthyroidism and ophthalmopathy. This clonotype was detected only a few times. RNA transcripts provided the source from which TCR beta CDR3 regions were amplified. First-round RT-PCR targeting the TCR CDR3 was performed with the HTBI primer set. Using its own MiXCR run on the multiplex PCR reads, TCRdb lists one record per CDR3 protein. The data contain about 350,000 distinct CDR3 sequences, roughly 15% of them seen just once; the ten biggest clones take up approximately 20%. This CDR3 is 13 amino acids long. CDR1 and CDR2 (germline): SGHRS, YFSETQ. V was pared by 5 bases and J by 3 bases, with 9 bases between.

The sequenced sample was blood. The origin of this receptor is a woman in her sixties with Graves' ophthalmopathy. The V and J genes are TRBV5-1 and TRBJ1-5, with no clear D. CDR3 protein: CASSTGPNQPQHF. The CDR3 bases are TGCGCCAGCAGTACTGGCCCCAATCAGCCCCAGCATTTT.